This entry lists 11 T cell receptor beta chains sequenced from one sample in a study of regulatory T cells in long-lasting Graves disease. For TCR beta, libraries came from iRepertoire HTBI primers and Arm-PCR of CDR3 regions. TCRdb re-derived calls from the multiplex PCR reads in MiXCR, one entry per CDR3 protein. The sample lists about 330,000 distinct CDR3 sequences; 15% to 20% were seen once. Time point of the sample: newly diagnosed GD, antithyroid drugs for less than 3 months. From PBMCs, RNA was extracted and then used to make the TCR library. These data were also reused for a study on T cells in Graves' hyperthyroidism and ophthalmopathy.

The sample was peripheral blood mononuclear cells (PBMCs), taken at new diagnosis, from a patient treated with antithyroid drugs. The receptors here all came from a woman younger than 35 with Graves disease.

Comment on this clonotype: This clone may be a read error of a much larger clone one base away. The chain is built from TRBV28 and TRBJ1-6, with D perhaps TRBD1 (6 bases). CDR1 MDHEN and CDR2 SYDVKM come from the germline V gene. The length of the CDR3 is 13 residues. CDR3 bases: TGTGCCTGGGGCGGTTGGACAGATTCACCCTTCCACTTT. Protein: CAWGGWTDSPFHF.

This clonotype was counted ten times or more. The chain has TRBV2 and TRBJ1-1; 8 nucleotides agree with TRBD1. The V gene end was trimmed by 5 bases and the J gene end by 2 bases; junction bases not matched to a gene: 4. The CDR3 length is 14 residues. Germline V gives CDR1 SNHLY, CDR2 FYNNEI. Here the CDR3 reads CASSRTGINTEAFF. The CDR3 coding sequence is TGTGCCAGCAGTCGGACAGGGATCAACACTGAAGCTTTCTTT. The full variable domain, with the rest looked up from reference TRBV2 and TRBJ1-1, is EPEVTQTPSHQVTQMGQEVILRCVPISNHLYFYWYRQILGQKVEFLVSFYNNEISEKSEIFDDQFSVERPDGSNFTLKIRSTKLEDSAMYFCASSRTGINTEAFFGQGTRLTVV.

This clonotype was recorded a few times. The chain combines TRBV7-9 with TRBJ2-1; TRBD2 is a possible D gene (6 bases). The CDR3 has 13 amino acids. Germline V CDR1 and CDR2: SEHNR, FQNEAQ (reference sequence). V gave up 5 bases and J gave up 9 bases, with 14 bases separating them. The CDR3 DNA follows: TGTGCCAGCAGCCCGCCTTTGGGGGGTGAGCAGTTCTTC. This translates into CASSPPLGGEQFF.

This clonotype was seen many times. The chain's CDR3 is CSARDGTAMPGVSGPQHF. In DNA form, the CDR3 reads TGCAGTGCTAGAGATGGGACAGCTATGCCGGGGGTCTCCGGGCCCCAGCATTTT. The rearrangement uses TRBV20-1 and TRBJ1-5; 7 nucleotides line up with TRBD1. Germline V gene data show CDR1 as DFQATT and CDR2 as SNEGSKA (reference sequence). The CDR3 totals 18 residues. Unmatched junction bases numbered 20, after V lost 0 bases and J lost 9 bases.

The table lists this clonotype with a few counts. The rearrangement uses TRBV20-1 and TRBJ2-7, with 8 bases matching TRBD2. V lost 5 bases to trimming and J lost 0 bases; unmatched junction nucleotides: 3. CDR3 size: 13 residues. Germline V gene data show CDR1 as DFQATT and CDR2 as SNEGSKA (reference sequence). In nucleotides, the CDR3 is TGCAGTGCTCACAGCGGGGGCTCCTACGAGCAGTACTTC. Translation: CSAHSGGSYEQYF.

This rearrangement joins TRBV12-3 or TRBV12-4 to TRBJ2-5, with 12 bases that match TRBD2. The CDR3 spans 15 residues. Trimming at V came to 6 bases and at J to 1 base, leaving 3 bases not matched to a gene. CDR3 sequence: CASSRLAGAQETQYF. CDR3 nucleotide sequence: TGTGCCAGCAGCCGACTAGCGGGGGCCCAAGAGACCCAGTACTTC.

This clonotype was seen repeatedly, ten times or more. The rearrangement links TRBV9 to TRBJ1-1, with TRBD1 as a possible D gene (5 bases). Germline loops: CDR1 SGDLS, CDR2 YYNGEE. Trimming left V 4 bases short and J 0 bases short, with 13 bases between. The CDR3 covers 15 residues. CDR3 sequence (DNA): TGTGCCAGCAGCCCTACAGGATCTATGAACACTGAAGCTTTCTTT. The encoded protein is CASSPTGSMNTEAFF.

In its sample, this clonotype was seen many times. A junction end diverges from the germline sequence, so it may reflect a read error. The CDR3 DNA follows: TGTGCCAGCAGCTTGGAGGGTTCTGAAGCTTTCTTT. Translating gives CASSLEGSEAFF. The chain links TRBV5-1 to TRBJ1-1, with D unclear. Germline CDR1 is SGHRS and CDR2 is YFSETQ. The CDR3 has 12 residues. Full variable domain (remainder filled in from reference TRBV5-1 and TRBJ1-1): KAGVTQTPRYLIKTRGQQVTLSCSPISGHRSVSWYQQTPGQGLQFLFEYFSETQRNKGNFPGRFSGRQFSNSRSEMNVSTLELGDSALYLCASSLEGSEAFFGQGTRLTVV.

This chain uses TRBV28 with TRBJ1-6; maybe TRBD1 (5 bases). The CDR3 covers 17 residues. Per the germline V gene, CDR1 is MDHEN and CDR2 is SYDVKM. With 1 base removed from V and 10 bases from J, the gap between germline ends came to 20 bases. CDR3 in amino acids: CASSLYPRRGRVSPLHF. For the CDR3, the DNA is TGTGCCAGCAGTTTATACCCGCGGAGGGGCCGGGTATCACCCCTCCACTTT.

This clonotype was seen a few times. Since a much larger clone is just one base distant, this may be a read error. CDR3 loop: CASSEGEAYGQYF. In DNA form, the CDR3 reads TGTGCCAGCAGTGAAGGGGAGGCCTACGGGCAGTACTTC. J is TRBJ2-7 and V is TRBV6-1, with a possible D match to TRBD2 (6 bases). The CDR3 is 13 residues long. CDR1 is MNHNS, CDR2 SASEGT, per germline.

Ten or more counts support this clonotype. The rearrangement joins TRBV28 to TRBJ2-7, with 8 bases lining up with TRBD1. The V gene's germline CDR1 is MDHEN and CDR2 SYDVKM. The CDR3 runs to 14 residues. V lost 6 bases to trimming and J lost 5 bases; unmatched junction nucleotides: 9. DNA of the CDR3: TGTGCCAGCAGCCTCGGACAGGGATCGGACGAGCAGTACTTC. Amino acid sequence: CASSLGQGSDEQYF.